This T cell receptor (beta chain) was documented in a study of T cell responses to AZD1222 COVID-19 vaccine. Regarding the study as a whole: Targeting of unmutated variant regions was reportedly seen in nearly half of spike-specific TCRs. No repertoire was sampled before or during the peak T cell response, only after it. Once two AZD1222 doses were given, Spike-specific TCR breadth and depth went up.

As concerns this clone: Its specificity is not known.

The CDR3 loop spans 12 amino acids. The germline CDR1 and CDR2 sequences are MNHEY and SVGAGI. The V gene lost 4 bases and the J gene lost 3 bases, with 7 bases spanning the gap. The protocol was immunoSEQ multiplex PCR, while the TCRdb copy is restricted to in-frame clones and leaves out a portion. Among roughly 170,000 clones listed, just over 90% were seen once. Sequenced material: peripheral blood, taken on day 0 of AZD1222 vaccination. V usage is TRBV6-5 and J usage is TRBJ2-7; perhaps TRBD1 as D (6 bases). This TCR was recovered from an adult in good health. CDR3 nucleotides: TGTGCCAGCAGTTCACAGGGCTACGAGCAGTACTTC. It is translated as CASSSQGYEQYF.